This is a list of T cell receptor beta chains from one sample in a study of cytomegalovirus exposure and HLA in healthy donors. Sequencing was performed with immunoSEQ multiplex PCR; in TCRdb, only in-frame clones are kept and a portion is missing. This sample yields 95,000 to 150,000 clones, of which 80% are seen a single time; more than 8% belongs to the top ten. Sequenced: PBMCs. The receptor source for this set is a man in his thirties or forties in good health and CMV-seropositive. The CDR3 runs from the conserved cysteine through the conserved F or W. The D gene is left open where the match is weak. Expanded clones get a size class; other rows say once, few or many, or leave the size out.

d_gene,abundance,j_gene,v_gene,CDR3nt,CDR3aa
.,.,TRBJ1-2,TRBV4-1,TGCGCCAGCAGCCAAGTGTCACTAAGTAGCAAGAACTATGGCTACACCTTC,CASSQVSLSSKNYGYTF
.,once,TRBJ1-1,TRBV11-2,TGTGCCAGCAGCCGTGAGATGGTGACAGCGAACACTGAAGCTTTCTTT,CASSREMVTANTEAFF
.,.,TRBJ2-1,TRBV19,TGTGCCAGTAGTATACTGGGGGGTCCCTACAATGAGCAGTTCTTC,CASSILGGPYNEQFF
.,.,TRBJ2-7,TRBV18,TGTGCCAGCACCACAGGGATGGTGGGCGAGCAGTACTTC,CASTTGMVGEQYF
.,.,TRBJ2-6,TRBV27,TGTGCCAGCAGTCCAATGGAAGTACAGGGTTATGTTGCTGGGGCCAACGTCCTGACTTTC,CASSPMEVQGYVAGANVLTF
TRBD1,.,TRBJ1-1,TRBV7-8,TGTGCCAGCAGCCTCCGGGACAGGGCCACTGAAGCTTTCTTT,CASSLRDRATEAFF
TRBD1,.,TRBJ1-4,TRBV9,TGTGCCAGCAGCGTAAGGGGACAGGTTAATGAAAAACTGTTTTTT,CASSVRGQVNEKLFF
TRBD1,.,TRBJ1-1,TRBV7-3,TGTGCCAGCAGCCCGAAAGGGACAGGGGCTGACACTGAAGCTTTCTTT,CASSPKGTGADTEAFF
.,.,TRBJ1-6,TRBV7-8,TGTGCCTGTCGGGAGGGCGGCTCCTATAATTCACCCCTCCACTTT,CACREGGSYNSPLHF
.,.,TRBJ1-6,TRBV27,TGTGCCAGCAGTTTAGAGTGGGGGCCCGCCTTGGGCTGGTTTGATTCACCCCTCCACTTT,CASSLEWGPALGWFDSPLHF
TRBD1,.,TRBJ2-2,TRBV7-9,TGTGCCAGCGCCGGGACAGGGGGATTCAACACCGGGGAGCTGTTTTTT,CASAGTGGFNTGELFF
TRBD1,.,TRBJ1-3,TRBV5-1,TGCGCCAGCAGCTTGGTTTCAGGGGGTGGAAACACCATATATTTT,CASSLVSGGGNTIYF
.,.,TRBJ1-1,TRBV9,TGTGCCAGCAGCCGGGAAACAAACACTGAAGCTTTCTTT,CASSRETNTEAFF
.,.,TRBJ1-1,TRBV7-3,TGTGCCAGCAGCTTAAACAGAGACACTGAAGCTTTCTTT,CASSLNRDTEAFF
TRBD1,.,TRBJ1-2,TRBV12-5,TGTGCTAGTGACGAGGACAGGGGGTGGGCTAACTATGGCTACACCTTC,CASDEDRGWANYGYTF
.,.,TRBJ1-5,TRBV5-1,TGCGCCAGCAGCTTGGAGGGGTTCAGCTATCAGCCCCAGCATTTT,CASSLEGFSYQPQHF
.,.,TRBJ2-1,TRBV7-8,TGTGCCAGCAGCTTAGTGAATAGCGTCAATGAGCAGTTCTTC,CASSLVNSVNEQFF
TRBD1,few,TRBJ2-1,TRBV7-8,TGTGCCAGCAGCTTACAGCAGGGGGTAGGCAATGAGCAGTTCTTC,CASSLQQGVGNEQFF
.,.,TRBJ1-5,TRBV18,TGTGCCAGCTCACCTCAGGGTAGGAATCAGCCCCAGCATTTT,CASSPQGRNQPQHF
TRBD1,.,TRBJ1-5,TRBV28,TGTGCCAGCAGTCCCGGGACAGGGGGCTCCAAGCCCCAGCATTTT,CASSPGTGGSKPQHF
.,.,TRBJ2-2,TRBV27,TGTGCCAGCAGTGCCAGGGTACTCACCGGGGAGCTGTTTTTT,CASSARVLTGELFF
TRBD1,.,TRBJ1-5,TRBV10-3,TGTGCCAGCAGTTTTCAGGGGGCCGCTCAGCCCCAGCATTTT,CASSFQGAAQPQHF
.,.,TRBJ1-1,TRBV6-1,TGTGCCAGCAGTGAGTCCCTTCCAGCTTTCTTT,CASSESLPAFF
.,.,TRBJ2-5,TRBV11-2,TGTGCCAGCAGCGGATGGACAGAGGTGGAGACCCAGTACTTC,CASSGWTEVETQYF
TRBD1,.,TRBJ2-1,TRBV6-1,TGTGCCAGCGGACGGACAGGCTACAATGAGCAGTTCTTC,CASGRTGYNEQFF
.,.,TRBJ1-1,TRBV4-1,TGCGCCAGCAGCCAAGAAGTCATGTGGGAGCGGCGGGTGAACACTGAAGCTTTCTTT,CASSQEVMWERRVNTEAFF
TRBD2,.,TRBJ2-5,TRBV6-1,TGTGCCAGCAGAGCGGGGGGGGTCGAGACCCAGTACTTC,CASRAGGVETQYF
TRBD1,.,TRBJ1-2,TRBV7-2,TGTGCCAGCAGCCTCTACAGGGGGGAGGTGCGCGGCTACACCTTC,CASSLYRGEVRGYTF
TRBD2,once,TRBJ2-3,TRBV28,TGTGCCAGCAGTGCCGCCGGGACTAGCGGGGAAACGCAGTATTTT,CASSAAGTSGETQYF
TRBD1,.,TRBJ1-6,TRBV30,TGTGCCTGGAGTGGGACAGGGAGCTCACCCCTCCACTTT,CAWSGTGSSPLHF
.,few,TRBJ2-3,TRBV6-5,TGTGCCGTCAAGCTAGGGGCCACAGATACGCAGTATTTT,CAVKLGATDTQYF
.,.,TRBJ1-6,TRBV10-1,TGCGCCAGCAGTGAGTCTCGGCCGGACGGGGGTTGGTATTCACCCCTCCACTTT,CASSESRPDGGWYSPLHF
.,.,TRBJ2-3,TRBV6-5,TGTGCCAGCAGTTACAGCGACAGCACAGATACGCAGTATTTT,CASSYSDSTDTQYF
.,.,TRBJ2-5,TRBV27,TGTGCCAGCAGTTTATACAGTTACGAAGAGACCCAGTACTTC,CASSLYSYEETQYF
TRBD1,.,TRBJ2-4,TRBV19,TGTGCCAGTAGTATCGGACAGGGAGGTAGCATTCAGTACTTC,CASSIGQGGSIQYF
TRBD1,.,TRBJ2-6,TRBV9,TGTGCCAGCAGCGTCCGAACAGGGGCCTCTGGGGCCAACGGCCTGACTTTC,CASSVRTGASGANGLTF
TRBD1,few,TRBJ1-1,TRBV5-6,TGTGCCAGCAGACCTAGACAGGGACGAGGTTGGGCTTTCTTT,CASRPRQGRGWAFF
TRBD1,.,TRBJ1-5,TRBV6-1,TGTGCCAGTGTTTGGGGGGAAGGGGGCCATCAGCCCCAGCATTTT,CASVWGEGGHQPQHF
.,.,TRBJ2-1,TRBV5-1,TGCGCCAGCAGCTTATGGACTGGCGGGAATAATGAGCAGTTCTTC,CASSLWTGGNNEQFF
.,.,TRBJ1-1,TRBV4-1,TGCGCCAGCAGCCAGGGGCCCATTGAAGCTTTCTTT,CASSQGPIEAFF
.,.,TRBJ2-1,TRBV7-9,TGTGCCAGCAGCTTAGGTGGGCTACCCTACAATGAGCAGTTCTTC,CASSLGGLPYNEQFF
.,few,TRBJ1-5,TRBV2,TGTGCCAGCAGACCCAGACAGTTCTATAGCAATCAGCCCCAGCATTTT,CASRPRQFYSNQPQHF
.,.,TRBJ1-2,TRBV7-2,TGTGCCAGCAGCTTAGGAGACCCGGCGGGTACCTTC,CASSLGDPAGTF
.,once,TRBJ2-5,TRBV1,TGCACCAGCAGCCAAGAGGGGATGGGGCCTAGCGGGGGGCCCAATTATCAAGAGACCCAGTACTTC,CTSSQEGMGPSGGPNYQETQYF
.,once,TRBJ2-7,TRBV7-3,TGTGCCAGCAGCCGGGACGGGAGCCTCTCCTACGAGCAGTACTTC,CASSRDGSLSYEQYF
.,.,TRBJ1-6,TRBV23-1,TGCGCCAGCAGTCAATCGAATCAGGGGTATAATTCACCCCTCCACTTT,CASSQSNQGYNSPLHF
.,few,TRBJ1-1,TRBV5-1,TGCGCCAGCAGCTGGGGACCGACAGGAGCAAACACTGAAGCTTTCTTT,CASSWGPTGANTEAFF
TRBD1,.,TRBJ1-5,TRBV6-1,TGTGCCAGCAGTGTCGGACAGGGCGAAAATCAGCCCCAGCATTTT,CASSVGQGENQPQHF
TRBD1,.,TRBJ2-3,TRBV28,TGTGCCAGCAGACAAGCCGGGACAGGGGTTGATACGCAGTATTTT,CASRQAGTGVDTQYF
.,.,TRBJ1-5,TRBV6-1,TGTGCCAGCAGTGGGGGCAGGGCCGGGCAGCCCCAGCATTTT,CASSGGRAGQPQHF